The 9 T cell receptor beta chains given below trace back to one sample, sequenced in a study of blood T cell repertoires in COVID-19. The repertoire was sequenced with immunoSEQ multiplex PCR; TCRdb's copy has only in-frame clones and lacks some. The sample contains about 18,000 clones, roughly 89% of which appear only once. The sequenced sample consisted of peripheral blood. These receptors were taken from a human donor in a cohort sampled during active COVID-19.

CDR3 protein: CASSKETNPEAFF. DNA for the CDR3: TGTGCCAGCAGCAAAGAAACAAATCCTGAAGCTTTCTTT. V is TRBV21-1 and J is TRBJ1-1; the table gives TRBD1 as D, unverified against the DNA. TRBV21-1 is recorded as a pseudogene. This CDR3 has 13 amino acids.

This chain joins TRBV18 and TRBJ1-4; weak D call: TRBD1 (6 bases). Germline CDR1 KGHSH, CDR2 LQKENI. The V gene lost 3 bases and the J gene lost 5 bases, with 13 bases spanning the gap. This CDR3 is built from 15 residues. CDR3 coding DNA: TGTGCCAGCTCACCCCCGGGACAAGAAAATGAAAAACTGTTTTTT. This codes for CASSPPGQENEKLFF.

CDR3 sequence (DNA): TGTGCCAGTAGTGCCGGGACAGGGGCTACTGAAGCTTTCTTT. This gives the protein CASSAGTGATEAFF. The V call is TRBV19, the J call TRBJ1-1, with 10 bases that match TRBD1. CDR1 and CDR2 (germline): LNHDA, SQIVND (reference sequence). The CDR3 totals 14 residues. Trimming took 5 bases from V and 5 from J; bases not matched to a gene: 5.

The gene calls are TRBV2 and TRBJ2-7; 10 nucleotides line up with TRBD2. V was clipped by 2 bases and J by 3 bases; unmatched bases: 4. Per germline, CDR1 SNHLY and CDR2 FYNNEI. The CDR3 has 15 amino acids. The chain's CDR3 is CASSERLAGVYEQYF. As DNA, the CDR3 is TGTGCCAGCAGTGAAAGGCTAGCGGGAGTCTACGAGCAGTACTTC. The full variable domain, rest sourced from reference TRBV2 and TRBJ2-7, is EPEVTQTPSHQVTQMGQEVILRCVPISNHLYFYWYRQILGQKVEFLVSFYNNEISEKSEIFDDQFSVERPDGSNFTLKIRSTKLEDSAMYFCASSERLAGVYEQYFGPGTRLTVT.

The genes are TRBV28 and TRBJ2-3, with 9 bases identical to TRBD1. Losses at the gene ends were 5 bases for V and 5 bases for J; bases not matched to a gene: 5. This CDR3 is 14 amino acids long. CDR1 MDHEN and CDR2 SYDVKM come from the germline V gene. CDR3 amino acids: CASSPSTGGDTQYF. The CDR3 nucleotides are TGTGCCAGCAGTCCATCGACAGGGGGAGATACGCAGTATTTT.

The chain is built from TRBV7-2 and TRBJ2-7; TRBD2 might be the D (5 bases). Germline V gene sequence: CDR1 SGHTA, CDR2 FQGNSA. Trimming took 5 bases from V and 0 from J, leaving 11 bases between them. The CDR3 totals 14 residues. The CDR3 DNA sequence: TGTGCCAGCAGCCCCGGGCGGGTCTCCTACGAGCAGTACTTC. Translating it yields CASSPGRVSYEQYF. Variable domain in full (rest from reference TRBV7-2 and TRBJ2-7): GAGVSQSPSNKVTEKGKDVELRCDPISGHTALYWYRQSLGQGLEFLIYFQGNSAPDKSGLPSDRFSAERTGGSVSTLTIQRTQQEDSAVYLCASSPGRVSYEQYFGPGTRLTVT.

The genes are TRBV7-2 and TRBJ1-6; 7 bases are shared with TRBD1. Germline V CDR1 and CDR2: SGHTA, FQGNSA. J lost 7 bases, V lost 5 bases, and 8 bases had no gene match. This CDR3 is 15 amino acids long. CDR3 protein: CASSAGTEINSPLHF. CDR3 in DNA: TGTGCCAGCAGCGCCGGGACAGAAATAAATTCACCCCTCCACTTT.

In DNA, the CDR3 is TGTGCCAGCAGTTTACACAGCGGGGGTTACAATGAGCAGTTCTTC. Translation: CASSLHSGGYNEQFF. The chain employs TRBV28 and TRBJ2-1; 8 bases agree with TRBD2. Germline values: CDR1 MDHEN, CDR2 SYDVKM. The CDR3 is 15 residues long. V dropped 2 bases and J dropped 4; count of bases not matched to a gene: 4.

The CDR3 DNA reads as TGTGCCAGCAGTTACCCGGGACAGGGCCCTTTCGATGGCTACACCTTC. This translates into CASSYPGQGPFDGYTF. The V call is TRBV6-5, the J call TRBJ1-2, with 9 bases aligning to TRBD1. The CDR3 loop spans 16 amino acids. Germline V gene sequence: CDR1 MNHEY, CDR2 SVGAGI. V lost 2 bases and J lost 6; bases outside the gene matches: 10.